This is a list of T cell receptor beta chains from one sample in a study of T cells in Graves' hyperthyroidism and ophthalmopathy. TCRdb fed the multiplex PCR reads into MiXCR, producing one record per CDR3 protein. This sample has approximately 560,000 distinct CDR3 sequences, with roughly 14% found just once. Sample: blood. The receptors stem from a woman aged 25 to 39 with Graves' hyperthyroidism. Both conserved end residues are part of each CDR3. D genes are given only for firm matches. Part of the rows lack a size; the others show once, few, many or a class for expanded clones.

j_call v_call clone_size cdr3_length d_call cdr3_aa cdr3_nt
TRBJ2-3 TRBV7-6 once 14 - CASSFQRGTDTQYF TGTGCCAGCAGCTTCCAAAGGGGCACAGATACGCAGTATTTT
TRBJ2-3 TRBV4-3 many 13 - CASSPTGPDTQYF TGCGCCAGCAGCCCGACAGGTCCAGATACGCAGTATTTT
TRBJ2-1 TRBV7-2 many 13 - CASSHSVNNEQFF TGTGCCAGCAGCCACAGTGTCAACAATGAGCAGTTCTTC
TRBJ1-1 TRBV28 once 15 - CACNFAGGAVTEAFF TGTGCCTGCAATTTTGCGGGGGGCGCGGTAACTGAAGCTTTCTTT
TRBJ1-1 TRBV10-3 many 14 - CAINEGQDNTEAFF TGTGCCATCAACGAGGGCCAAGATAACACTGAAGCTTTCTTT
TRBJ2-7 TRBV7-9 many 14 - CASRRLETSYEQYF TGTGCCAGCAGACGACTAGAAACGTCCTACGAGCAGTACTTC
TRBJ2-3 TRBV9 few 14 - CASSVWRDTDTQYF TGTGCCAGCAGCGTATGGCGGGACACAGATACGCAGTATTTT
TRBJ2-2 TRBV20-1 few 14 - CSAGKDGVSGELFF TGCAGTGCTGGTAAGGACGGTGTCTCCGGGGAGCTGTTTTTT
TRBJ2-7 TRBV10-3 - 16 - CAISGGEWSPTYEQYF TGTGCCATCAGTGGGGGGGAGTGGAGTCCGACCTACGAGCAGTACTTC
TRBJ2-7 TRBV5-5 few 15 TRBD1 CASSFWTGSTYEQYF TGTGCCAGCAGCTTCTGGACAGGATCAACCTACGAGCAGTACTTC
TRBJ2-4 TRBV10-3 - 14 - CASSTQAMGNIQYF TGTGCCAGCAGTACTCAGGCCATGGGGAACATTCAGTACTTC
TRBJ2-3 TRBV6-2/TRBV6-3 few 17 - CASSKLAPGSFTDTQYF TGTGCCAGCAGTAAACTCGCCCCCGGGAGCTTCACAGATACGCAGTATTTT
TRBJ2-3 TRBV20-1 many 15 - CSAREGLGAPDTQYF TGCAGTGCTAGAGAGGGTCTCGGAGCTCCAGATACGCAGTATTTT
TRBJ2-7 TRBV6-1 - 15 - CASTSGGWSSYEQYF TGTGCCAGCACCTCCGGAGGGTGGAGCTCCTACGAGCAGTACTTC
TRBJ1-5 TRBV27 many 16 - CASSLSGAYSNQPQHF TGTGCCAGCAGTTTAAGCGGGGCTTATAGCAATCAGCCCCAGCATTTT
TRBJ2-3 TRBV5-1 many 12 - CASSLEADTQYF TGCGCCAGCAGCTTGGAGGCAGATACGCAGTATTTT
TRBJ2-2 TRBV7-9 few 16 TRBD2 CASSLAAGLIPGELFF TGTGCCAGCAGCTTAGCAGCGGGACTAATACCCGGGGAGCTGTTTTTT
TRBJ2-7 TRBV12-3/TRBV12-4 many 13 TRBD2 CASTSAGGYEQYF TGTGCCAGCACCTCGGCGGGAGGTTACGAGCAGTACTTC
TRBJ2-3 TRBV3-1 many 15 - CASSLSADSTDTQYF TGTGCCAGCAGCCTTTCAGCGGATAGCACAGATACGCAGTATTTT
TRBJ2-2 TRBV6-1 - 12 - CASSVLLGELFF TGTGCCAGCAGTGTGCTTTTGGGGGAGCTGTTTTTT
TRBJ2-3 TRBV20-1 many 13 - CSAKGDSTDTQYF TGCAGTGCTAAAGGGGATAGCACAGATACGCAGTATTTT
TRBJ2-7 TRBV2 many 14 TRBD2 CASRGIAGRYEQYF TGTGCCAGCAGAGGAATAGCGGGACGCTACGAGCAGTACTTC
TRBJ1-5 TRBV6-2/TRBV6-3 - 17 TRBD1 CASSYSSPGGNNQPQHF TGTGCCAGCAGTTACTCTTCCCCAGGGGGTAACAATCAGCCCCAGCATTTT
TRBJ2-3 TRBV2 many 11 - CASRKGITQYF TGTGCCAGCAGGAAGGGGATAACGCAGTATTTT
TRBJ1-1 TRBV7-2 few 17 - CASSPFPGAKQGTEAFF TGTGCCAGCAGCCCGTTCCCGGGAGCAAAGCAGGGCACTGAAGCTTTCTTT
TRBJ2-1 TRBV4-1 - 17 - CASSQDGYKVSYNEQFF TGCGCCAGCAGCCAAGATGGGTATAAAGTCTCCTACAATGAGCAGTTCTTC
TRBJ2-1 TRBV5-1 - 16 TRBD1 CASSKYGTGINNEQFF TGCGCCAGCAGTAAGTACGGGACAGGCATCAACAATGAGCAGTTCTTC
TRBJ1-1 TRBV5-1 many 14 - CASSRLALNTEAFF TGCGCCAGCAGCCGGTTGGCCCTGAACACTGAAGCTTTCTTT
TRBJ2-3 TRBV10-3 many 16 - CAISHPDRPVTDTQYF TGTGCCATCAGTCACCCAGACAGGCCTGTCACAGATACGCAGTATTTT
TRBJ2-2 TRBV12-3/TRBV12-4 - 15 TRBD2 CASSRLAAPTGELFF TGTGCCAGCAGCCGACTAGCGGCCCCCACCGGGGAGCTGTTTTTT
TRBJ1-5 TRBV6-2/TRBV6-3 few 16 - CASSPRQTVSNQPQHF TGTGCCAGCAGTCCCCGACAGACAGTTAGCAATCAGCCCCAGCATTTT
TRBJ2-5 TRBV2 many 14 TRBD1 CASSLQGAWETQYF TGTGCCAGCAGCTTACAGGGGGCATGGGAGACCCAGTACTTC
TRBJ2-2 TRBV18 many 16 TRBD2 CASSPSSGRRAGELFF TGTGCCAGCTCACCTTCTAGCGGGAGGCGCGCCGGGGAGCTGTTTTTT
TRBJ2-3 TRBV12-3/TRBV12-4 many 16 TRBD2 CASRRGLAGEADTQYF TGTGCCAGCAGGCGGGGACTAGCGGGAGAAGCAGATACGCAGTATTTT
TRBJ1-6 TRBV7-3 few 14 - CASSHGQSGSPLHF TGTGCCAGCAGCCATGGACAGAGTGGATCACCCCTCCACTTT
TRBJ2-1 TRBV24-1 - 17 TRBD2 CATSDRGTSGRAREQFF TGTGCCACCAGTGACCGAGGGACTAGCGGGAGGGCCCGGGAGCAGTTCTTC
TRBJ2-1 TRBV29-1 few 18 - CSVEDLGAGALLYNEQFF TGCAGCGTTGAAGACCTAGGGGCAGGCGCCCTCCTCTACAATGAGCAGTTCTTC
TRBJ2-2 TRBV24-1 many 16 - CATSDTGTTNTGELFF TGTGCCACCAGTGACACCGGGACCACGAACACCGGGGAGCTGTTTTTT
TRBJ2-2 TRBV20-1 many 12 - CSAAKDTGELFF TGCAGTGCCGCGAAGGACACCGGGGAGCTGTTTTTT
TRBJ2-5 TRBV6-2/TRBV6-3 - 15 TRBD2 CASSYFASGQETQYF TGTGCCAGCAGTTACTTTGCTAGCGGCCAAGAGACCCAGTACTTC
TRBJ2-6 TRBV11-2 many 15 - CASSWEATGANVLTF TGTGCCAGCAGCTGGGAGGCCACTGGGGCCAACGTCCTGACTTTC
TRBJ2-7 TRBV19 few 14 TRBD2 CASSRLAASREQYF TGTGCCAGTAGTCGGCTAGCGGCCTCTAGGGAGCAGTACTTC
TRBJ1-4 TRBV7-2 many 14 - CASSLGSTNEKLFF TGTGCCAGCAGTTTGGGATCAACTAATGAAAAACTGTTTTTT